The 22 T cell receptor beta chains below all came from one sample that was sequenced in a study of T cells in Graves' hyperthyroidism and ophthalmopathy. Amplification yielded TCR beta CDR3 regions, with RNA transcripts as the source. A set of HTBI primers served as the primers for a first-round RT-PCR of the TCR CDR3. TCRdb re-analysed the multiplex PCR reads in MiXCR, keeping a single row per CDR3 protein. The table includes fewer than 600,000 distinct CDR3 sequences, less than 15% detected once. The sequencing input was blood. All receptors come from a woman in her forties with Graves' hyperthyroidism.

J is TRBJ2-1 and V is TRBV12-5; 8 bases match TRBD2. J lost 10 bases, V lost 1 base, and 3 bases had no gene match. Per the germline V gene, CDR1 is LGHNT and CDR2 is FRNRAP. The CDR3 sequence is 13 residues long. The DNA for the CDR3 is TGTGCTAGTGGTTTGGGACTAGCGTTCGAGCAGTTCTTC. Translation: CASGLGLAFEQFF.

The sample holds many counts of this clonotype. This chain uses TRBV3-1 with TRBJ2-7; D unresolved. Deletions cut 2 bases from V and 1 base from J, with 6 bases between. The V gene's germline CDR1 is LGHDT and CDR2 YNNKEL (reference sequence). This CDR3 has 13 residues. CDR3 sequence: CASSQSLSYEQYF. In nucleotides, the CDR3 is TGTGCCAGCAGCCAAAGTCTATCCTACGAGCAGTACTTC.

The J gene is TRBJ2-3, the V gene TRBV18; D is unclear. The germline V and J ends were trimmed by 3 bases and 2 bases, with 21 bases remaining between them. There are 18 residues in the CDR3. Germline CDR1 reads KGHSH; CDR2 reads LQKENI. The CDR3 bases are TGTGCCAGCTCACCCACCCCGGGCCGACAAACACACACAGATACGCAGTATTTT. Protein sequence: CASSPTPGRQTHTDTQYF.

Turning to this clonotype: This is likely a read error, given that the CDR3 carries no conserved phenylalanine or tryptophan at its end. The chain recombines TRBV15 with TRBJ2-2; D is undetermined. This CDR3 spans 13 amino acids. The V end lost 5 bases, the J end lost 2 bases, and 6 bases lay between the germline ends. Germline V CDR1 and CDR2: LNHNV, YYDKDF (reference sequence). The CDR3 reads CATSPTNTGELFL. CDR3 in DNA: TGTGCCACCAGCCCTACAAACACCGGGGAGCTGTTTCTT.

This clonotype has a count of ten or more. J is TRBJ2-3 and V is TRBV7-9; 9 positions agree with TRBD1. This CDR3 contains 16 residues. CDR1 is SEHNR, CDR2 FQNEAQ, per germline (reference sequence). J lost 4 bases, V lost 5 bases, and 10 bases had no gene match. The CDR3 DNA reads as TGTGCCAGCAGCCTCTCCGGGACAGGGCCCCCAGATACGCAGTATTTT. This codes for CASSLSGTGPPDTQYF.

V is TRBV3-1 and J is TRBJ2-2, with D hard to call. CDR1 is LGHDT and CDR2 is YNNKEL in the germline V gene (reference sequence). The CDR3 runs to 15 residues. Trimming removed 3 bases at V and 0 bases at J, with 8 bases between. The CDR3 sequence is CASSQFFSNTGELFF. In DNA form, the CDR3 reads TGTGCCAGCAGCCAGTTCTTCTCGAACACCGGGGAGCTGTTTTTT. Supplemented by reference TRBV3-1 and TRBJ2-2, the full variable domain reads DTAVSQTPKYLVTQMGNDKSIKCEQNLGHDTMYWYKQDSKKFLKIMFSYNNKELIINETVPNRFSPKSPDKAHLNLHINSLELGDSAVYFCASSQFFSNTGELFFGEGSRLTVL.

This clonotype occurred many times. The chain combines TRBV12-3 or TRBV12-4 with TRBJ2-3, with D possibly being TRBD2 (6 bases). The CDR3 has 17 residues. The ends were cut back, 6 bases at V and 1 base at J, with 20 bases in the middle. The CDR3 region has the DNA TGTGCCAGCAGAAACAAAGGGAGGCCGAGTGGCACAGATACGCAGTATTTT. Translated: CASRNKGRPSGTDTQYF.

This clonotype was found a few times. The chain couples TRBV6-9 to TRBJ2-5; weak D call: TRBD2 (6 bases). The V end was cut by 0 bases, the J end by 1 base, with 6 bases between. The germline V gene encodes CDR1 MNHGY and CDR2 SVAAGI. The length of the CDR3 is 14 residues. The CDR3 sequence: CASSYSGLQETQYF. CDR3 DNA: TGTGCCAGCAGTTATTCGGGACTCCAAGAGACCCAGTACTTC.

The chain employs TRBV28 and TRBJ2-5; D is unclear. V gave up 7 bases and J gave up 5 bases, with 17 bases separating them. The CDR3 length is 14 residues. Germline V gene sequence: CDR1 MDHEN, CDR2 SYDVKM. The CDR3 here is CASNTDVLLETQYF. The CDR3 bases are TGTGCCAGCAACACGGATGTGCTCCTTGAGACCCAGTACTTC.

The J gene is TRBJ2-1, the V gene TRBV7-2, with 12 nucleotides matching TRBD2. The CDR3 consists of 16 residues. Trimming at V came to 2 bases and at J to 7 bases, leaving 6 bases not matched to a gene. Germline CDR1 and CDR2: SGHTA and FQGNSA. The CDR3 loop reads CASSLRLAGVRNEQFF. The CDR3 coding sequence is TGTGCCAGCAGCTTAAGACTAGCGGGAGTCAGGAATGAGCAGTTCTTC.

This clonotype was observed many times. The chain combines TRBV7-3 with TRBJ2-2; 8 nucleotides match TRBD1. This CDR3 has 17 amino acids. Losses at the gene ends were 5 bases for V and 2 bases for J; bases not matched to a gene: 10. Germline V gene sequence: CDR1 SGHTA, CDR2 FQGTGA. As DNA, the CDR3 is TGTGCCAGCAGCGAATCCACCGGGACAGGCAACACCGGGGAGCTGTTTTTT. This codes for CASSESTGTGNTGELFF.

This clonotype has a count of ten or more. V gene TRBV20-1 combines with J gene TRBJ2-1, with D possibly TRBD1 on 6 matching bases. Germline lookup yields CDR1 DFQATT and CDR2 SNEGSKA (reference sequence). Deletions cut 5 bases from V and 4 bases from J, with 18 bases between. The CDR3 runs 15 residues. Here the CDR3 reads CSAEGVGERYNEQFF. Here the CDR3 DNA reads TGCAGTGCTGAGGGGGTGGGGGAGCGTTACAATGAGCAGTTCTTC.

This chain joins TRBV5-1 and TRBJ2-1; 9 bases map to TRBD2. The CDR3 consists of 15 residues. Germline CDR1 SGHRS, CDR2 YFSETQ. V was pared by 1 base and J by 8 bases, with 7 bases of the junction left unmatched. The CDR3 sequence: CASSLRAAGGDEQFF. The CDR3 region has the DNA TGCGCCAGCAGCTTGAGGGCGGCGGGAGGGGATGAGCAGTTCTTC.

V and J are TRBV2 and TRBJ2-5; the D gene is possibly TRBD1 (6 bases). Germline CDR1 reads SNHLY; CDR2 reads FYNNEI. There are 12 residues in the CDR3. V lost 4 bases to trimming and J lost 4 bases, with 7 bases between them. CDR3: CASSGGLETQYF. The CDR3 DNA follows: TGTGCCAGCAGTGGGGGGCTAGAGACCCAGTACTTC.

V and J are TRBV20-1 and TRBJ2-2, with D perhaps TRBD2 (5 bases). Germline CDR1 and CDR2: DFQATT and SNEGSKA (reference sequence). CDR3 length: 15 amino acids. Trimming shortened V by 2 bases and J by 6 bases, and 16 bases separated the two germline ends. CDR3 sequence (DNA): TGCAGTGCTAGAAAGACGGGGAAGAGGTCCGGGGAGCTGTTTTTT. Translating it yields CSARKTGKRSGELFF.

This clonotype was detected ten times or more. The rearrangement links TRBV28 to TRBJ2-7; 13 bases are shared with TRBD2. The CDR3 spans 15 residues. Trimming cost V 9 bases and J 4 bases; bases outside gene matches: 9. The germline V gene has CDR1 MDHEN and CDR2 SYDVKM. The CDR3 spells CASRTSGSMGYEQYF. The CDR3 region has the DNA TGTGCCAGTCGGACTAGCGGGAGCATGGGATACGAGCAGTACTTC.

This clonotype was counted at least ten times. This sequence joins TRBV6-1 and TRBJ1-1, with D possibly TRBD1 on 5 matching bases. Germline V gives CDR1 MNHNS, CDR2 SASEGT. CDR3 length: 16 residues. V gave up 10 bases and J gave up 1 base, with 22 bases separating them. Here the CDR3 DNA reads TGTGCCACGGTTTGGAGGGGCGGAATTGGGAACACTGAAGCTTTCTTT. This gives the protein CATVWRGGIGNTEAFF.

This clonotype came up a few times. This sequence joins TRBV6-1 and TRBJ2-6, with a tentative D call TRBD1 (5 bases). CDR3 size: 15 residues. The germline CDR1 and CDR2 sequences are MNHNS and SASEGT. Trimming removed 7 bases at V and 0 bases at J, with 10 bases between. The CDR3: CASTSGISGANVLTF. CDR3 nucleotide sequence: TGTGCCAGCACCTCAGGGATCTCTGGGGCCAACGTCCTGACTTTC.

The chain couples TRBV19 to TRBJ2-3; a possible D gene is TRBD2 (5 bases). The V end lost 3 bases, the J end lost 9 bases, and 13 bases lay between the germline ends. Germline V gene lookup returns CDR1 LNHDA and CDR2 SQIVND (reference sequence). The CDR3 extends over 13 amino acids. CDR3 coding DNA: TGTGCCAGTAGTATGAGGGCTGATCAAACGCAGTATTTT. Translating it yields CASSMRADQTQYF. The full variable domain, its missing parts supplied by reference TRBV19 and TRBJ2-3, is DGGITQSPKYLFRKEGQNVTLSCEQNLNHDAMYWYRQDPGQGLRLIYYSQIVNDFQKGDIAEGYSVSREKKESFPLTVTSAQKNPTAFYLCASSMRADQTQYFGPGTRLTVL.

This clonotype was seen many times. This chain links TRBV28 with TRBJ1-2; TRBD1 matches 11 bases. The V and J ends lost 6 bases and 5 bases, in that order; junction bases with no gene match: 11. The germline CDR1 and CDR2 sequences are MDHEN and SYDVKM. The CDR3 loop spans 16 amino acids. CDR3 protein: CASRGTGTGGRYGYTF. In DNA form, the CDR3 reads TGTGCCAGCAGAGGAACCGGGACAGGGGGTCGGTATGGCTACACCTTC.

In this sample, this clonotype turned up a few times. The CDR3 loop is CASSLRDGEYSQEKLFF. The DNA for the CDR3 is TGTGCCAGCAGCCTCAGAGACGGAGAGTACTCCCAGGAAAAACTGTTTTTT. The genes are TRBV9 and TRBJ1-4; no clear D. V lost 4 bases, J lost 8 bases, and 24 bases lay in between. This CDR3 is built from 17 residues. Germline lookup yields CDR1 SGDLS and CDR2 YYNGEE.

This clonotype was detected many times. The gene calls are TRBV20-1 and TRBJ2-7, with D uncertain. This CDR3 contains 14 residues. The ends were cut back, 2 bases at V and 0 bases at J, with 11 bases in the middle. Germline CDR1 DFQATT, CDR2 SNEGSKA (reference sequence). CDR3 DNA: TGCAGTGCTAGACGGACGGATAGCTCCTACGAGCAGTACTTC. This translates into CSARRTDSSYEQYF.